The rows below give T cell receptor beta chains drawn from one sample of a study of siplizumab effects on memory and regulatory T cells. Assay used: immunoSEQ multiplex PCR; TCRdb lists only in-frame clones, some missing. The table includes about 82,000 clones, roughly 87% detected once. Sequences were obtained from Tregs sorted from blood. These receptor sequences come from a human donor in good health. CDR3s include the opening cysteine and the closing phenylalanine or tryptophan. Fields, in order: J gene, V gene, CDR3 length, clone size, D gene, CDR3 DNA, CDR3 protein. D genes are given only for firm matches. The size of a clone is reported for some rows only, either as once, few or many, or as a class for expanded clones.

>TRBJ2-4|TRBV30|15|-|-
TGTGCCTGGAGTGTACCGATACTAGCCAAAAACATTCAGTACTTC
CAWSVPILAKNIQYF
>TRBJ2-1|TRBV15|15|-|-
TGTGCCACCAGCAGAGTTACGGGGCCCTACAATGAGCAGTTCTTC
CATSRVTGPYNEQFF
>TRBJ2-1|TRBV5-5|14|-|-
TGTGCCAGCAGCCTGGGGGGTACCGTCAATGAGCAGTTCTTC
CASSLGGTVNEQFF
>TRBJ1-1|TRBV7-3|13|-|-
TGTGCCAGCAGCTTAATGAGGGACACTGAAGCTTTCTTT
CASSLMRDTEAFF
>TRBJ2-1|TRBV11-3|13|-|-
TGTGCCAGCAGCAAATCCCAAAACAATGAGCAGTTCTTC
CASSKSQNNEQFF
>TRBJ2-7|TRBV19|14|-|-
TGTGCCAGTAGAGGCGGGCCCGCTCCCTACGAGCAGTACTTC
CASRGGPAPYEQYF
>TRBJ2-4|TRBV19|15|-|-
TGTGCCAGTAGTCCTCTTCAGGGGCGACAAAACATTCAGTACTTC
CASSPLQGRQNIQYF
>TRBJ1-6|TRBV7-3|13|-|-
TGTGCCAGCAGCTTAGTCACCCATTCACCCCTCCACTTT
CASSLVTHSPLHF
>TRBJ1-5|TRBV27|14|-|-
TGTGCCAGCAGGGGGTCGGACCCTCGAGAGCCCCAGCATTTT
CASRGSDPREPQHF
>TRBJ2-1|TRBV11-2|15|-|-
TGTGCCAGCAGTATTTTCCCGGGGACCTACAATGAGCAGTTCTTC
CASSIFPGTYNEQFF
>TRBJ1-2|TRBV6-1|16|-|-
TGTGCCAGCAGTGACCTTTGGCAGGGGAAAAACTATGGCTACACCTTC
CASSDLWQGKNYGYTF
>TRBJ2-7|TRBV7-9|14|-|-
TGTGCCAGCAGCGCGGCACAGGGTAAAGGCGAGCAGTACTTC
CASSAAQGKGEQYF
>TRBJ1-2|TRBV7-2|16|-|TRBD1
TGTGCCAGCAGCCTAAGACAGGGAAGGGCCGCCTATGGCTACACCTTC
CASSLRQGRAAYGYTF
>TRBJ2-1|TRBV7-2|13|-|TRBD1
TGTGCCAGCAGCCGACAGGGCCCCAATGAGCAGTTCTTC
CASSRQGPNEQFF
>TRBJ1-6|TRBV5-4|17|-|-
TGTGCCAGCAGCTCGAAGGGTTTACAGGGCTATAATTCACCCCTCCACTTT
CASSSKGLQGYNSPLHF
>TRBJ2-1|TRBV7-9|16|-|-
TGTGCCAGCAGCAGGAAGGGGGCGGGGGTGACAAATGAGCAGTTCTTC
CASSRKGAGVTNEQFF
>TRBJ1-2|TRBV5-1|14|-|-
TGCGCCAGCAGCTTGGGGGCCCCTAACTATGGCTACACCTTC
CASSLGAPNYGYTF
>TRBJ1-6|TRBV7-9|15|-|TRBD1
TGTGCCAGCAGCCCGTCGACAGGGTCAAATTCACCCCTCCACTTT
CASSPSTGSNSPLHF
>TRBJ2-2|TRBV5-4|15|-|-
TGTGCCAGCAGCTTGCTGTTAGCGCGGACCGGGGAGCTGTTTTTT
CASSLLLARTGELFF
>TRBJ2-5|TRBV6-6|16|-|TRBD1
TGTGCCAGCAAGGGTCCTACTATGTTGACAGGGGAGACCCAGTACTTC
CASKGPTMLTGETQYF
>TRBJ2-1|TRBV9|15|-|TRBD1
TGTGCCAGCAACAGGGGGCACTCCTCCTACAATGAGCAGTTCTTC
CASNRGHSSYNEQFF
>TRBJ1-1|TRBV6-6|14|-|TRBD1
TGTGCCAGCAGACAAGACAGGGTTGACACTGAAGCTTTCTTT
CASRQDRVDTEAFF
>TRBJ1-1|TRBV7-2|14|-|-
TGTGCCAGCAGCTTAGGGCGGGTGAACACTGAAGCTTTCTTT
CASSLGRVNTEAFF
>TRBJ2-3|TRBV4-3|16|-|-
TGCGCCAGCAGCCCCACCATGATGTTATGGACAGATACGCAGTATTTT
CASSPTMMLWTDTQYF
>TRBJ1-4|TRBV7-2|14|-|-
TGTGCCAGCAGCCCTATGGGGGCGAGTGAAAAACTGTTTTTT
CASSPMGASEKLFF
>TRBJ1-4|TRBV15|15|-|-
TGTGCCACCAGCAGAGGTTTCGCCACAGGTGAAAAACTGTTTTTT
CATSRGFATGEKLFF
>TRBJ1-1|TRBV5-4|15|-|-
TGTGCCAGCAGGCTCCAGAACCTCGCGGGCACTGAAGCTTTCTTT
CASRLQNLAGTEAFF
>TRBJ2-3|TRBV13|18|-|TRBD2
TGTGCCAGCAGCAGCCGCCTTAGGACTAGCGGGGCCACAGATACGCAGTATTTT
CASSSRLRTSGATDTQYF
>TRBJ2-5|TRBV7-2|13|-|-
TGTGCCAGCAGCTCCAGGGGTCAAGAGACCCAGTACTTC
CASSSRGQETQYF
>TRBJ1-6|TRBV5-1|15|-|-
TGCGCCAGCAGCTTGGACCGGACAGATAATTCACCCCTCCACTTT
CASSLDRTDNSPLHF
>TRBJ2-2|TRBV14|14|-|-
TGTGCCAGCAGCCTTGGACCTCACACCGGGGAGCTGTTTTTT
CASSLGPHTGELFF
>TRBJ2-5|TRBV6-6|14|once|TRBD1
TGTGCCAGCAGCGGGGACAGGTGGAGAGAGACCCAGTACTTC
CASSGDRWRETQYF
>TRBJ2-1|TRBV28|12|-|TRBD2
TGTGCCAGCAGACGACTAGCGGGGGAGCAGTTCTTC
CASRRLAGEQFF
>TRBJ2-7|TRBV6-5|15|-|TRBD1
TGTGCCAGCAGTTACCGGACAGGGGTAGTTGACGAGCAGTACTTC
CASSYRTGVVDEQYF
>TRBJ1-6|TRBV5-1|16|-|-
TGCGCCAGCAGCTTGGAACCGGCGATAGGTAATTCACCCCTCCACTTT
CASSLEPAIGNSPLHF
>TRBJ2-1|TRBV4-3|18|-|TRBD1
TGCGCCAGCAGCCAATTTGTCCCGGGACAGTCCTCCTACAATGAGCAGTTCTTC
CASSQFVPGQSSYNEQFF
>TRBJ1-1|TRBV5-6|17|-|-
TGTGCCAGCAGCTTGGATCGGGGGCTTTTGAGAAGCACTGAAGCTTTCTTT
CASSLDRGLLRSTEAFF
>TRBJ2-3|TRBV27|14|-|TRBD2
TGTGCCAGCAGTCCTAGCGGGAACACAGATACGCAGTATTTT
CASSPSGNTDTQYF
>TRBJ1-4|TRBV6-5|15|-|-
TGTGCCAGCAGTTACGGCCGGGGCCCGAATGAAAAACTGTTTTTT
CASSYGRGPNEKLFF
>TRBJ1-1|TRBV4-1|15|-|-
TGCGCCAGCAGCCAAGGCCGGTCGTTAAGCACTGAAGCTTTCTTT
CASSQGRSLSTEAFF